One sample yielded the 9 T cell receptor beta chains listed below, sequenced in a study of blood T cell repertoires in COVID-19. TCRdb's copy holds only in-frame clones and misses some; the assay was immunoSEQ multiplex PCR. Of about 120,000 clones listed, around 87% are singletons. Source material: peripheral blood. The receptors derive from a woman between 50 and 59 years old with acute or convalescent COVID-19.

The sample holds a few counts of this clone. CDR3 protein: CASSRAGGYEQYF. In nucleotides, the CDR3 is TGTGCCAGCAGCCGAGCGGGAGGGTACGAGCAGTACTTC. The chain uses TRBV7-8 and TRBJ2-7; 10 bases are a match to TRBD2. The length of the CDR3 is 13 residues. After removal of 5 bases from V and 4 bases from J, the junction contained 2 bases not matched to a gene. Germline V gives CDR1 SGHVS, CDR2 FQNEAQ.

This clone is a singleton in its sample. The chain combines TRBV19 with TRBJ2-7; tentatively, D is TRBD2 (6 bases). The V end was cut by 10 bases, the J end by 7 bases, with 20 bases between. Germline-derived CDR1 and CDR2 are LNHDA and SQIVND (reference sequence). This CDR3 spans 13 amino acids. CDR3 DNA sequence: TGTGCCACCCCAATCTTATTTGCGGGGGAGCAGTACTTC. Translated, it gives CATPILFAGEQYF.

The chain is built from TRBV7-6 and TRBJ2-1; 7 bases match TRBD2. Per germline, CDR1 SGHVS and CDR2 FNYEAQ. V gave up 4 bases and J gave up 0 bases; unmatched junction bases: 9. This CDR3 region has 17 residues. This chain's CDR3 is CASSYIPIAGSYNEQFF. CDR3 bases: TGTGCCAGCAGCTATATTCCCATAGCGGGCTCCTACAATGAGCAGTTCTTC.

This clone was observed once. The rearrangement joins TRBV7-2 to TRBJ2-7, with 8 nucleotides matching TRBD2. The length of the CDR3 is 15 residues. J lost 5 bases, V lost 3 bases, and 9 bases had no gene match. The germline CDR1 and CDR2 sequences are SGHTA and FQGNSA. CDR3 in amino acids: CASSFTGTRNDEQYF. The DNA of the CDR3 is TGTGCCAGCAGCTTTACCGGGACTAGGAACGACGAGCAGTACTTC.

The J gene is TRBJ2-1, the V gene TRBV7-2; 9 nucleotides agree with TRBD2. CDR1 and CDR2 (germline): SGHTA, FQGNSA. The CDR3 length is 14 residues. V shed 5 bases, J shed 6 bases, and the junction held 5 bases outside the gene matches. CDR3 nucleotides: TGTGCCAGCAGCACCGGACTAGCGCCCAATGAGCAGTTCTTC. Protein product: CASSTGLAPNEQFF.

The chain recombines TRBV7-9 with TRBJ2-7; D is ambiguous. V was clipped by 5 bases and J by 2 bases, with 13 bases between them. The CDR3 length is 14 residues. Germline-derived CDR1 and CDR2 are SEHNR and FQNEAQ (reference sequence). The CDR3 sequence: CASSHHITTYEQYF. The CDR3 DNA reads as TGTGCCAGCAGCCACCACATCACGACCTACGAGCAGTACTTC.

This chain links TRBV6-5 with TRBJ2-1; 12 bases fit TRBD2. The germline gives CDR1 MNHEY, CDR2 SVGAGI. The J segment lost 7 bases and the V segment lost 6 bases, leaving 7 bases of the junction unmatched. The CDR3 spans 15 residues. CDR3 protein: CASSLLAGGENEQFF. CDR3 DNA: TGTGCCAGCAGCCTTCTAGCGGGAGGGGAAAATGAGCAGTTCTTC.

J is TRBJ1-1 and V is TRBV9, with no clear D. The CDR3 consists of 14 residues. CDR1 is SGDLS, CDR2 YYNGEE, per germline. The V and J ends lost 3 bases and 1 base respectively, with 10 bases between them. In nucleotides, the CDR3 is TGTGCCAGCAGCGATGTCGGGAAGAACACTGAAGCTTTCTTT. Protein: CASSDVGKNTEAFF.

This sequence joins TRBV7-2 and TRBJ1-1; D is uncertain. Trimming cost V 4 bases and J 3 bases, with 6 bases left between them. Germline-derived CDR1 and CDR2 are SGHTA and FQGNSA. The CDR3 spans 12 residues. In DNA form, the CDR3 reads TGTGCCAGCAGCTCCTTGTACACTGAAGCTTTCTTT. Encoded protein: CASSSLYTEAFF.